This T cell receptor (beta chain) was obtained from a study of CD4+ T cells in melanoma. Study-level findings and limits: Diverse differentiation states were reported for melanoma neoantigen-specific CD4+ T cells. CD8+ T cell, macrophage and B cell function reportedly correlated with neoantigen-specific CD4+ T cells.

Method: immunoSEQ multiplex PCR; TCRdb's copy keeps in-frame clones and lacks some. The sample shows about 54,000 clones, roughly three quarters of them seen only once. Trimming left V 1 base short and J 4 bases short, with 8 bases between. Germline CDR1 and CDR2: SGDLS and YYNGEE. This CDR3 spans 13 amino acids. In its sample, this clone was seen a few times. What it binds is not known. The receptor was derived from a human donor with melanoma. What was sequenced was tumor tissue. The chain carries TRBV9 and TRBJ1-1; D ambiguous. The CDR3 region has the DNA TGTGCCAGCAGCGTATCGGGCAGCACTGAAGCTTTCTTT. Protein product: CASSVSGSTEAFF.